A single sample gave rise to the 14 T cell receptor beta chains below, sequenced in a study of graft-versus-host responses after intestinal transplantation. The data were produced by immunoSEQ multiplex PCR, yet TCRdb's version contains in-frame clones alone and is incomplete. The sample includes more than 90,000 clones, roughly 91% of them seen just once. The antigens for these receptors are not known. The sample in question was unstimulated CD8+ T cells sorted from spleen or lymph node cells, obtained before intestinal transplant. Receptors were obtained from a human donor who received an intestinal transplant.

The table lists this clone with a few counts. The rearrangement joins TRBV2 to TRBJ2-1, with TRBD2 identical over 9 bases. The V gene end was trimmed by 3 bases and the J gene end by 1 base; junction bases not matched to a gene: 13. Germline V gene lookup returns CDR1 SNHLY and CDR2 FYNNEI. The CDR3 extends over 19 amino acids. In nucleotides, the CDR3 is TGTGCCAGCAGTGAGGGGCCAGCGGGGGGTAAACGTTCCTACAATGAGCAGTTCTTC. Amino acids: CASSEGPAGGKRSYNEQFF.

This chain links TRBV4-1 with TRBJ1-1; perhaps TRBD1 as D (5 bases). The CDR3 contains 13 residues. V lost 1 base and J 9 bases, leaving 12 bases between the germline ends. From germline, CDR1 is MGHRA and CDR2 YSYEKL. CDR3 bases: TGCGCCAGCAGCCAAGGAAGGGGATTTCAAGCTTTCTTT. Amino acid sequence: CASSQGRGFQAFF.

The CDR3 nucleotides read TGCGCCAGCAGCTTCTTTATAGCGGGAAGCGGCACAGATACGCAGTATTTT. Translated: CASSFFIAGSGTDTQYF. The rearrangement links TRBV4-1 to TRBJ2-3; the match to TRBD2 covers 8 bases. The CDR3 covers 17 residues. V shed 5 bases, J shed 1 base, and the junction held 11 bases outside the gene matches. Germline V gene lookup returns CDR1 MGHRA and CDR2 YSYEKL.

Comment on this clone: Because the CDR3's place on the DNA is in doubt, the DNA is left out and the CDR3 is given as listed by TCRdb. The chain is built from TRBV12-5 and TRBJ1-2; no check of the table's D call, TRBD1, against the DNA was made. The CDR3 spans 14 residues, counting both ends. Germline CDR1 is LGHNT and CDR2 is FRNRAP. This chain's CDR3 is CASGFFGVGQGITF.

In regard to this clone: Other DNA sequences of this sample code for an identical CDR3. V and J are TRBV27 and TRBJ1-3; D is ambiguous. Germline CDR1 and CDR2: MNHEY and SMNVEV (reference sequence). This CDR3 spans 15 amino acids. V lost 0 bases, J lost 0 bases, and 6 bases lay in between. CDR3 in amino acids: CASSLSSGSGNTIYF. CDR3 coding DNA: TGTGCCAGCAGTTTATCGTCAGGCTCTGGAAACACCATATATTTT.

J is TRBJ2-5 and V is TRBV11-3, with 14 bases lining up with TRBD2. Per the germline V gene, CDR1 is SGHNT and CDR2 is YENEEA. Unmatched junction bases numbered 6, after V lost 4 bases and J lost 5 bases. The CDR3 consists of 16 residues. The CDR3 protein is CASSSGLAGGAETQYF. The CDR3 region has the DNA TGTGCCAGCAGCTCAGGACTAGCGGGGGGTGCGGAGACCCAGTACTTC.

This chain uses TRBV10-3 with TRBJ2-1, with 12 positions matching TRBD2. The CDR3 is made up of 16 amino acids. The ends lost 0 bases at V and 7 bases at J; junction bases unmatched: 4. Per the germline V gene, CDR1 is ENHRY and CDR2 is SYGVKD. CDR3 DNA: TGTGCCATCAGTGAGTCGACTAGCGGGAGCCAAAATGAGCAGTTCTTC. This gives the protein CAISESTSGSQNEQFF.

The chain recombines TRBV6-1 with TRBJ1-1, with 7 bases fitting TRBD1. The CDR3 totals 15 residues. With 2 bases clipped from V and 0 bases from J, the junction kept 3 bases outside the gene matches. Looked up from germline, CDR1 is MNHNS and CDR2 is SASEGT. The CDR3 DNA reads as TGTGCCAGCAGTGAAAACAGGGGAATGAACACTGAAGCTTTCTTT. Translating it yields CASSENRGMNTEAFF.

The rearrangement uses TRBV6-5 and TRBJ1-2; D might be TRBD1 (5 bases). Trimming stripped 4 bases from V and 3 bases from J, with 15 bases between. Germline lookup yields CDR1 MNHEY and CDR2 SVGAGI. This CDR3 region has 15 residues. The CDR3, as DNA: TGTGCCAGCAGTTGGGGTGACAGTCGGGACTATGGCTACACCTTC. It encodes CASSWGDSRDYGYTF.

The chain employs TRBV7-6 and TRBJ2-7; D gene uncertain. The germline CDR1 and CDR2 sequences are SGHVS and FNYEAQ. The V gene lost 1 base and the J gene lost 0 bases, with 4 bases spanning the gap. The CDR3 length is 13 residues. The CDR3, as DNA: TGTGCCAGCAGCTTAGACAGCTCCTACGAGCAGTACTTC. It yields the protein CASSLDSSYEQYF.

The rearrangement joins TRBV4-1 to TRBJ2-1; 8 positions match TRBD1. The CDR3 loop spans 16 amino acids. Trimming removed 4 bases from V and 0 bases from J; junction bases left unmatched: 5. Germline V lookup: CDR1 MGHRA, CDR2 YSYEKL. The CDR3 is CASSRTGGSSYNEQFF. CDR3 DNA: TGCGCCAGCAGCCGAACAGGGGGGAGCTCCTACAATGAGCAGTTCTTC.

The chain has TRBV27 and TRBJ1-1, with TRBD1 matching over 8 bases. Germline trimming cut 1 base from V and 7 bases from J; bases unmatched to any gene: 2. The CDR3 has 13 residues. Germline values: CDR1 MNHEY, CDR2 SMNVEV (reference sequence). CDR3: CASSLYRGIEAFF. In DNA form, the CDR3 reads TGTGCCAGCAGTTTATACAGGGGGATTGAAGCTTTCTTT.

The gene calls are TRBV5-1 and TRBJ2-7, with TRBD1 matching over 7 bases. The CDR3 loop spans 14 amino acids. J gave up 1 base and V 3 bases, and 4 bases lay outside the gene matches. Germline V gives CDR1 SGHRS, CDR2 YFSETQ. In DNA form, the CDR3 reads TGCGCCAGCAGCTGGGGACAGTCATCCTACGAGCAGTACTTC. Translating gives CASSWGQSSYEQYF.

This clone was recorded a few times. The chain is built from TRBV25-1 and TRBJ1-1, with D possibly TRBD1 on 5 matching bases. The germline gives CDR1 MGHDK, CDR2 SYGVNS. The V end lost 2 bases, the J end lost 5 bases, and 9 bases lay between the germline ends. The CDR3 loop spans 13 amino acids. The CDR3 DNA sequence: TGTGCCAGCAGTGAACAGGGAAGGACTGAAGCTTTCTTT. Residues: CASSEQGRTEAFF.